This TCR beta chain was found in a study of cytomegalovirus exposure and HLA in healthy donors. Findings of the study overall: Later on, an analysis tied approximately 15,000 TCR beta sequences to HLA alleles at 0.05 false discovery rate. Cytomegalovirus association was assigned to approximately 160 TCR beta chains.

Worth noting for this clone: Its antigen remains unknown.

With 60 Vbeta and 13 Jbeta primers, the PCR was carried out. Sequencing used immunoSEQ multiplex PCR; TCRdb keeps in-frame clones, though not all of them. Recorded for this sample: around 190,000 clones. This TCR derives from a woman aged 25-40 years in good health and CMV-seropositive. Sequencing used PBMCs.

CDR3 loop: CAWSWGENTIYF. In DNA form, the CDR3 reads TGTGCCTGGTCATGGGGGGAGAACACCATATATTTT. The V gene is TRBV30, the J gene TRBJ1-3, with D possibly being TRBD1 (5 bases). Per germline, CDR1 GTSNPN and CDR2 SVGIG (reference sequence). With 5 bases removed from V and 7 bases from J, the gap between germline ends came to 12 bases. The CDR3 consists of 12 residues.